These T cell receptor beta chains were read from a single sample in a study of CD4 T cells in relation to SARS-CoV-2 and coronaviruses. Their cognate antigens are unknown. The protocol was immunoSEQ multiplex PCR, while the TCRdb copy is restricted to in-frame clones and leaves out a portion. Of roughly 43,000 clones listed, roughly 80% are singletons. What was sequenced was naive CD4+ T cells from PBMCs, cultured in vitro. The receptors come from an adult with COVID-19. Each CDR3 is given with its conserved first and last residue. A D gene is named only where the DNA matches it firmly. Size is omitted from some rows. Given values are once, few, many or a class for expanded clones.

D: TRBD1; J: TRBJ1-5; size: -; V: TRBV2; DNA: TGTGCCAGCGGAGACAGGGGGCTTTACCAGCCCCAGCATTTT; CDR3: CASGDRGLYQPQHF
D: TRBD2; J: TRBJ2-1; size: -; V: TRBV5-1; DNA: TGCGCCAGCAGCGCCGGTAGCGGGAGTAGACACAATGAGCAGTTCTTC; CDR3: CASSAGSGSRHNEQFF
D: -; J: TRBJ2-2; size: once; V: TRBV19; DNA: TGTGCCAGTAAGGCCAGGGTTTCTGGGGAGCTGTTTTTT; CDR3: CASKARVSGELFF
D: -; J: TRBJ2-5; size: -; V: TRBV6-2/TRBV6-3; DNA: TGTGCCAGCAGTAGTTCAGGGCCCCAAGAGACCCAGTACTTC; CDR3: CASSSSGPQETQYF
D: TRBD1; J: TRBJ2-5; size: -; V: TRBV5-1; DNA: TGCGCCAGCAGCTTGGAACAGGGGGCTTTAGAGACCCAGTACTTC; CDR3: CASSLEQGALETQYF
D: TRBD1; J: TRBJ2-6; size: -; V: TRBV3-1/TRBV3-2; DNA: TGTGCCAGCAGCCAATGGGGACAGGGCTCTGGGGCCAACGTCCTGACTTTC; CDR3: CASSQWGQGSGANVLTF
D: -; J: TRBJ2-3; size: -; V: TRBV3-1/TRBV3-2; DNA: TGTGCCAGCAGCCCCGGTCTAGCGGATACGCAGTATTTT; CDR3: CASSPGLADTQYF
D: -; J: TRBJ2-5; size: -; V: TRBV7-9; DNA: TGTGCCAGCAGCAACGGTCCGGACAGGGGGCGTCTAGCGGGAGGGCCCTGGGAGACCCAGTACTTC; CDR3: CASSNGPDRGRLAGGPWETQYF
D: -; J: TRBJ2-2; size: -; V: TRBV29-1; DNA: TGCAGCGTCTTGAAAAGGACAGCGGTACGGGGCACCGGGGAGCTGTTTTTT; CDR3: CSVLKRTAVRGTGELFF
D: -; J: TRBJ2-7; size: -; V: TRBV27; DNA: TGTGCCAGCAGAACCTTCGGGGACGGTACCTACGAGCAGTACTTC; CDR3: CASRTFGDGTYEQYF
D: -; J: TRBJ2-5; size: -; V: TRBV10-3; DNA: TGTGCCATCAGTGAGTTTAGCAAAGAGACCCAGTACTTC; CDR3: CAISEFSKETQYF
D: TRBD1; J: TRBJ2-1; size: once; V: TRBV5-1; DNA: TGCGCCAGCAGCAGTCCGGAGACAGGGAATGAGCAGTTCTTC; CDR3: CASSSPETGNEQFF
D: -; J: TRBJ2-1; size: -; V: TRBV4-2; DNA: TGTGCCAGCAGCCCGATGTCGGAAGGGACTCGGAATGAGCAGTTCTTC; CDR3: CASSPMSEGTRNEQFF
D: -; J: TRBJ1-5; size: -; V: TRBV2; DNA: TGTGCCAGCAGTGAAACGGTCGGGGTAGGACAGCCCCAGCATTTT; CDR3: CASSETVGVGQPQHF
D: TRBD1; J: TRBJ2-7; size: -; V: TRBV5-1; DNA: TGCGCCAGCAGCTTCACAGGGGGCGCGTCTACCGAGCAGTACTTC; CDR3: CASSFTGGASTEQYF
D: -; J: TRBJ1-4; size: -; V: TRBV7-9; DNA: TGTGCCAGCACCCGACAGGCTAAAAATGAAAAACTGTTTTTT; CDR3: CASTRQAKNEKLFF
D: -; J: TRBJ2-2; size: -; V: TRBV3-1/TRBV3-2; DNA: TGTGCCAGCAGCCAAGCGGGAGTTGGGTCCGGGGAGCTGTTTTTT; CDR3: CASSQAGVGSGELFF
D: -; J: TRBJ2-1; size: -; V: TRBV1; DNA: TGCACCAGCAGCCAACGCCTTGGTAGCGGGAGAAGTGAGCAGTTCTTC; CDR3: CTSSQRLGSGRSEQFF
D: -; J: TRBJ1-2; size: -; V: TRBV3-1/TRBV3-2; DNA: TGTGCCAGCAGCCAAGTTACAGGAGGTTATGGTTATGGCTACACCTTC; CDR3: CASSQVTGGYGYGYTF
D: TRBD1; J: TRBJ2-7; size: -; V: TRBV9; DNA: TGTGCCAGCAGCGTAGGGACAGGGAGCTCCTACGAGCAGTACTTC; CDR3: CASSVGTGSSYEQYF
D: -; J: TRBJ2-5; size: once; V: TRBV10-1; DNA: TGCGCCAGCAGTGAGTCGAGGGCCCAAGAGACCCAGTACTTC; CDR3: CASSESRAQETQYF